The source of this T cell receptor beta chain is a study of radiotherapy plus CTLA-4 blockade in lung cancer. Study overall: Of all patients, about 17% responded objectively and 31% showed disease control. Study outcomes and limitations: Early blood T cell clone dynamics reportedly forecast response best, with interferon-beta. In blood, TCR clones derived from the tumor expanded after radiotherapy plus ipilimumab.

Ipilimumab CTLA-4 blockade and focal radiation were given to patients with chemo-refractory metastatic non-small-cell lung cancer. Germline lookup yields CDR1 SGDLS and CDR2 YYNGEE. The CDR3 sequence is 15 residues long. V lost 0 bases and J lost 2; bases outside the gene matches: 5. This clone has only one observation. The antigen remains undetermined. The table came from immunoSEQ multiplex PCR; TCRdb's copy has only in-frame clones and leaves some out. The data hold some 51,000 clones, with about 77% observed a single time. The source was peripheral blood, collected from a patient treated with radiotherapy plus ipilimumab. The chain links TRBV9 to TRBJ2-7; 7 positions agree with TRBD1. This receptor was taken from a human donor with non-small cell lung cancer whose response to radiotherapy plus ipilimumab could not be evaluated. The CDR3 sequence: CASSVEGGAPYEQYF. The CDR3 DNA reads as TGTGCCAGCAGCGTAGAAGGGGGCGCCCCCTACGAGCAGTACTTC.